Presented here are 29 T cell receptor beta chains from one specimen sequenced in a study of tumor-infiltrating lymphocytes in primary liver carcinoma. Co-extracting RNA and DNA was done with about 20-33 mg of unsorted bulk tissue as input. Making TCR beta cDNA involved 400 to 600 ng total RNA and a constant-region primer. Employing slightly modified ARM-PCR, three nested multiplex PCR rounds were run, and these gave rise to the TCR beta libraries. Each of the first two PCR rounds ran nine to ten cycles with TRBV1-TRBV30 forward and C-beta reverse primers. TCRdb re-analysed the multiplex PCR reads in MiXCR, keeping a single row per CDR3 protein. Of 25,000 to 35,000 distinct CDR3 sequences detected, around 70% appear once; the ten largest clones hold roughly 29%. Sequenced input: liver tumor tissue from sampling region 3. Subset indicated: tumor region T3, left-lateral pole. These receptors were collected from a woman aged 30 to 39 with primary liver carcinoma and hepatitis B virus infection.

This clonotype was counted once. Because the CDR3 is missing its conserved closing phenylalanine or tryptophan, this is likely a read error. The rearrangement links TRBV28 to TRBJ2-3; possibly TRBD1 for D (6 bases). Trimming cost V 6 bases and J 0 bases, with 16 bases left between them. Per the germline V gene, CDR1 is MDHEN and CDR2 is SYDVKM. CDR3 length: 16 residues. Here the CDR3 DNA reads TGTGCCAGCAGCAACCAGGGGACGACTAGCACAGATACGCAGTATTCT. This translates into CASSNQGTTSTDTQYS.

Concerning this clonotype itself: Germline is not matched at one junction end, which may reflect a read error. This chain uses TRBV6-5 with TRBJ2-7; D unresolved. The CDR3 extends over 15 amino acids. From germline, CDR1 is MNHEY and CDR2 SVGAGI. CDR3 sequence reads: CASSYKDNSSYELYF. In DNA, the CDR3 is TGTGCCAGCAGTTACAAGGATAACAGCTCCTACGAGCTGTACTTC.

A word on this clonotype: At one boundary the junction diverges from the germline segment, which might be a read error. The chain is built from TRBV12-3 or TRBV12-4 and TRBJ2-3; D unresolved. The CDR3 covers 15 residues. DNA of the CDR3: TGTGCTAGCAGTTTTCCCCCTCATAGCACAGCTACGCAGTATTTT. This sequence encodes CASSFPPHSTATQYF.

This clonotype was counted between two and nine times. This may come from a read error, since a much larger clone is one base off. The chain is built from TRBV2 and TRBJ1-5; D ambiguous. CDR1 SNHLY and CDR2 FYNNEI come from the germline V gene. This CDR3 is built from 14 residues. CDR3 nucleotides: TGTGCCAGCAGCATTAAGTATAGCGATCAGCCCCAGCATTTT. It is translated as CASSIKYSDQPQHF.

Concerning this clonotype itself: A much larger clone lies one base from this, so it may be a read error. The gene calls are TRBV11-1 and TRBJ2-4; TRBD2 agrees at 7 bases. CDR3 length: 14 residues. In germline, CDR1 is SGHAT, CDR2 FQDESV (reference sequence). CDR3 amino acids: CASNLVGREGVQYF. The CDR3 region has the DNA TGTGCCAGCAACTTAGTCGGCAGGGAGGGCGTTCAGTACTTC.

Comment on this clonotype: One junction end does not reproduce the germline sequence, and a read error may be involved. This rearrangement joins TRBV18 to TRBJ2-2; D remains ambiguous. This CDR3 spans 18 amino acids. CDR1 and CDR2 (germline): KGHSH, LQKENI. Written as DNA, the CDR3 is TGTGCCAGCACACCACTGGTGCTATCCGCAACGAACACCGGGGAGCTGTTTTTT. It codes for CASTPLVLSATNTGELFF.

To note about this clonotype: As the CDR3 is not closed by the conserved phenylalanine or tryptophan, this likely results from a read error. The chain combines TRBV4-2 with TRBJ1-2; D is possibly TRBD1 (5 bases). V lost 0 bases, J lost 11 bases, and 19 bases lay in between. The CDR3 has 15 amino acids. CDR1 is LGHNA and CDR2 is YNFKEQ in the germline V gene. Here the CDR3 reads CASSQDAGRGCGYTS. The CDR3 bases are TGTGCCAGCAGCCAAGATGCAGGGCGCGGGTGTGGTTACACCTCC.

On this clonotype itself: One junction end disagrees with the germline gene, perhaps due to a read error. V gene TRBV29-1 combines with J gene TRBJ2-3; D uncertain. The V gene's germline CDR1 is SQVTM and CDR2 ANQGSEA. The CDR3 has 12 residues. The CDR3 loop reads CIVTLSTDTQYF. The CDR3 bases are TGCATCGTCACGCTGAGCACGGATACGCAGTATTTT.

As concerns this clonotype: A read error may account for a junction end that differs from germline. The chain joins TRBV30 to TRBJ1-1; the D is unclear. CDR3 length: 12 amino acids. Germline CDR1 reads GTSNPN; CDR2 reads SVGIG (reference sequence). The CDR3 bases are TGTGCCTGGAGCATCCCTACACCAGATGCTGTCTTT. It codes for CAWSIPTPDAVF.

In this sample, this clonotype turned up once. A read error may produce the germline difference seen at one junction end. The chain links TRBV6-2 or TRBV6-3 to TRBJ2-6; D is unclear. The germline V gene encodes CDR1 MNHEY and CDR2 SVGEGT. This CDR3 comprises 15 residues. CDR3 in amino acids: CVSSYARLGANVLTF. CDR3 DNA sequence: TGTGTCAGCAGTTACGCTAGGCTTGGGGCCAACGTCCTGACTTTC.

Comment on this clonotype: At one end, the junction sequence differs from germline, possibly due to a read error. The chain is built from TRBV4-3 and TRBJ2-7, with 7 bases that match TRBD2. This CDR3 is built from 18 residues. Germline V gene sequence: CDR1 LGHNA, CDR2 YSLEER. In DNA, the CDR3 is TGCGCCGGCAGCCAAACTGTGACGGGGGGTCACATTAGCTACGGGCAGTACTTC. Its protein is CAGSQTVTGGHISYGQYF.

Notes on this clonotype: Germline and junction disagree at one end, which may indicate a read error. The rearrangement links TRBV7-3 to TRBJ2-1, with D possibly matching TRBD1 (6 bases). The V gene's germline CDR1 is SGHTA and CDR2 FQGTGA. This CDR3 has 15 residues. Here the CDR3 reads CTRSLTGHPYNEQFF. CDR3 bases: TGTACCAGGAGCTTAACGGGACACCCTTACAATGAGCAGTTCTTC.

This clonotype was counted between two and nine times. This is likely a read error, given that the CDR3 carries no conserved phenylalanine or tryptophan at its end. V gene TRBV12-3 or TRBV12-4 combines with J gene TRBJ1-1, with unresolved D. There are 15 residues in the CDR3. CDR3: CACSLSPTANTEAFI. The CDR3 DNA reads as TGTGCCTGCAGTTTATCCCCGACGGCGAACACTGAAGCTTTCATT.

This chain connects TRBV4-3 to TRBJ2-1, with 7 bases aligning to TRBD2. This CDR3 comprises 16 residues. In germline, CDR1 is LGHNA, CDR2 YSLEER. The V segment lost 8 bases and the J segment 6 bases; nucleotides outside the gene matches: 16. The CDR3 DNA reads as TGCGCCAGCCGTCAAGATTGGGACTACGCCTGCAATGAGCAGTTCTTC. It encodes CASRQDWDYACNEQFF.

This clonotype was detected ten times or more. A much larger clone sits a single nucleotide away, making a read error possible. The chain has TRBV7-9 and TRBJ1-2; 7 nucleotides line up with TRBD1. Germline CDR1 and CDR2: SEHNR and FQNEAQ (reference sequence). With V trimmed by 3 bases and J by 7 bases, 5 bases remained unmatched. This CDR3 spans 13 amino acids. CDR3 region: CASSFSGGGGYTF. As DNA, the CDR3 is TGTGCCAGCAGCTTCTCAGGGGGGGGTGGCTACACCTTC.

The sample holds one count of this clonotype. Just one base apart from a much larger clone, this may be a read error. The J gene is TRBJ2-1, the V gene TRBV7-9; 9 nucleotides agree with TRBD2. CDR1 and CDR2 (germline): SEHNR, FQNEAQ (reference sequence). The CDR3 extends over 16 amino acids. The DNA for the CDR3 is TGTACCAGCAGCTCAGATACTAGCGGGCCTTACAATAAGCAGTTCTTC. Translation gives CTSSSDTSGPYNKQFF.

Regarding this clonotype: Relative to the germline gene, one junction end is altered; a read error may explain this. The chain is built from TRBV5-6 and TRBJ2-6; 7 bases map to TRBD1. This CDR3 has 17 amino acids. The V gene's germline CDR1 is SGHDT and CDR2 YYEEEE. The CDR3 reads CASVLLGQVTGANVLTF. CDR3 DNA sequence: TGTGCCAGCGTTCTTTTAGGACAGGTCACTGGGGCCAACGTCCTGACTTTT.

With regard to this clonotype: No conserved phenylalanine or tryptophan is present at the end of the CDR3, so a read error is the likely explanation. J is TRBJ1-1 and V is TRBV7-9; TRBD1 is a possible D gene (6 bases). CDR3 length: 14 residues. Germline-derived CDR1 and CDR2 are SEHNR and FQNEAQ (reference sequence). DNA of the CDR3: TGTGCCAGCAGCTTCGGGCAGGGGAACGCTGAAGCTTTCCTT. Residues: CASSFGQGNAEAFL.

Regarding this clonotype: Possible read error: a much larger clone is one base away. The chain couples TRBV3-1 to TRBJ2-7, with D maybe TRBD2 (6 bases). V was shortened by 4 bases and J by 3 bases, with 13 bases between the two germline ends. The CDR3 is 14 residues long. Germline-derived CDR1 and CDR2 are LGHDT and YNNKEL (reference sequence). This CDR3 is CASSRLTGDYEQYF. DNA for the CDR3: TGTGCCAGCAGCCGTTTAACGGGAGACTACGAGCAGTACTTC.

This clonotype occurred many times. The V and J genes are TRBV4-2 and TRBJ2-1; 7 bases agree with TRBD1. CDR1 and CDR2 (germline): LGHNA, YNFKEQ. The CDR3 extends over 14 amino acids. The V segment lost 0 bases and the J segment 15 bases; nucleotides outside the gene matches: 11. CDR3 DNA: TGTGCCAGCAGCCAAGATAGGGGAGACAGGGTCACGTTCTTC. Translation: CASSQDRGDRVTFF.

This clonotype was found many times. Compared with germline, one end of the junction differs, possibly owing to a read error. This chain connects TRBV12-3 or TRBV12-4 to TRBJ2-7; D uncertain. This CDR3 is 14 amino acids long. The CDR3 loop reads CASTSDAGSYERYF. The DNA of the CDR3 is TGTGCCAGCACCAGCGACGCCGGCTCCTACGAGCGGTACTTC.

Of note for this clonotype: This likely comes from a read error, as the CDR3 has no conserved phenylalanine or tryptophan at its end. The chain combines TRBV4-3 with TRBJ2-1; the match to TRBD2 covers 7 bases. The CDR3 loop spans 16 amino acids. The germline CDR1 and CDR2 sequences are LGHNA and YSLEER. The CDR3 region is CASCQDWDYAYNEQFS. CDR3 DNA: TGCGCCAGCTGCCAAGATTGGGACTACGCCTATAATGAGCAGTTCTCC.

Turning to this clonotype: Relative to the germline gene, one junction end is altered; a read error may explain this. The chain uses TRBV10-3 and TRBJ2-5; D gene unclear. The DNA end lines up better with TRBJ2-1; the J call may be wrong. The germline V gene encodes CDR1 ENHRY and CDR2 SYGVKD. The CDR3 spans 15 residues. DNA for the CDR3: TGTGCAATCAGTGGGTCGGCTACCAGACAAGAGACCCAGTTCTTC. This sequence encodes CAISGSATRQETQFF.

This chain uses TRBV6-2 or TRBV6-3 with TRBJ2-7, with 9 bases aligning to TRBD2. V lost 6 bases to trimming and J lost 1 base; unmatched junction nucleotides: 10. Germline-derived CDR1 and CDR2 are MNHEY and SVGEGT. CDR3 length equals 16 residues. In DNA form, the CDR3 reads TGTGCCAGCAGCTTCACCCTAGCGGGGAATTCCTACGAGCAGTACTTC. This sequence encodes CASSFTLAGNSYEQYF.

For this clonotype: Given the absence of the conserved phenylalanine or tryptophan at the CDR3 end, a read error is likely. V usage is TRBV11-2 and J usage is TRBJ2-3, with TRBD2 as a possible D gene (6 bases). There are 14 residues in the CDR3. Germline loops: CDR1 SGHAT, CDR2 FQNNGV. CDR3 DNA sequence: TGTACCAGCAGCCCCGGACTACCCACAGATACACAGTATTAT. Translating it yields CTSSPGLPTDTQYY.

This clonotype came up many times. The chain has TRBV11-2 and TRBJ2-7; the D is unclear. Per germline, CDR1 SGHAT and CDR2 FQNNGV. Trimming pared 0 bases from V and 5 bases from J, leaving 11 bases between. This CDR3 has 14 residues. The CDR3 region has the DNA TGTGCCAGCAGCTTAGAGCCGGGTCCGAACGAGCAGTACTTC. It codes for CASSLEPGPNEQYF.

The rearrangement uses TRBV6-2 or TRBV6-3 and TRBJ2-1, with D hard to call. Germline V gives CDR1 MNHEY, CDR2 SVGEGT. The CDR3 length is 12 residues. V was pared by 9 bases and J by 10 bases, with 16 bases between. CDR3 residues: CARGPPPREQFF. In nucleotides, the CDR3 is TGTGCCAGAGGACCGCCTCCGAGAGAGCAGTTCTTC.

For this clonotype: This may come from a read error, since a much larger clone is one base off. The rearrangement links TRBV29-1 to TRBJ1-1; no firm D call. The germline V gene encodes CDR1 SQVTM and CDR2 ANQGSEA. The CDR3 runs to 12 residues. The chain's CDR3 is CSVSPESEQALF. The CDR3 nucleotides read TGCAGTGTTTCCCCGGAGAGTGAACAAGCTCTCTTT.

The sample holds many counts of this clonotype. V usage is TRBV7-9 and J usage is TRBJ1-1, with D tentatively TRBD1 (6 bases). Germline V gene data show CDR1 as SEHNR and CDR2 as FQNEAQ (reference sequence). CDR3 length: 15 amino acids. The germline V and J ends were trimmed by 4 bases and 3 bases, with 15 bases remaining between them. CDR3 DNA sequence: TGTGCCAGCAGCTCCGGGACATTCGGAGACACTGAAGCTTTCTTT. Amino acids: CASSSGTFGDTEAFF.